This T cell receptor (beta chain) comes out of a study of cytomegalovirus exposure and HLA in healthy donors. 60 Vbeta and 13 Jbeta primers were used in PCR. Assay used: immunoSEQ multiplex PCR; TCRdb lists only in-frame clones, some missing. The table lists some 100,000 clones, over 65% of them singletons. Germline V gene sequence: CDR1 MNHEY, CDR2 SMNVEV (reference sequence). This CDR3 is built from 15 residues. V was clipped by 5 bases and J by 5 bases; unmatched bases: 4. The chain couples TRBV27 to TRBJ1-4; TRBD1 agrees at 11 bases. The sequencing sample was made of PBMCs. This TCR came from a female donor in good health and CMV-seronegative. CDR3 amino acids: CASSGQGAKNEKLFF. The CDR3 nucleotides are TGTGCCAGCAGTGGACAGGGGGCAAAGAATGAAAAACTGTTTTTT.